Below, 30 T cell receptor beta chains from the same sample are listed, as sequenced in a study of blood T cell repertoires in COVID-19. Measured with immunoSEQ multiplex PCR; TCRdb has only the in-frame clones, and not every one. The sample includes 270,000 or so clones, less than 90% seen only once; the top ten take approximately 12%. The sequencing sample was made of peripheral blood. The source is a woman in her twenties or thirties with COVID-19, enrolled during active disease.

This chain connects TRBV4-1 to TRBJ2-7; possibly TRBD1 for D (6 bases). This CDR3 comprises 13 residues. V dropped 4 bases and J dropped 6 bases, with 13 bases sitting between them. CDR1 is MGHRA, CDR2 YSYEKL, per germline. CDR3 nucleotide sequence: TGCGCCAGCAGCCCCCCAGGGGCGAGCGAGCAGTACTTC. It specifies CASSPPGASEQYF.

The chain combines TRBV5-6 with TRBJ2-5; D possibly corresponds to TRBD2 (6 bases). This CDR3 region has 13 residues. Per the germline V gene, CDR1 is SGHDT and CDR2 is YYEEEE. V shed 2 bases and J shed 1 base, with 6 bases lying between them. Here the CDR3 DNA reads TGTGCCAGCAGCTTCGGGGGCCAAGAGACCCAGTACTTC. Protein: CASSFGGQETQYF.

DNA for the CDR3: TGTGCCAGCAGTGCCCAGTTCGGACAGGGCACCGGGGAGCTGTTTTTT. As protein: CASSAQFGQGTGELFF. The J gene is TRBJ2-2, the V gene TRBV6-4; 8 bases map to TRBD1. Per germline, CDR1 MRHNA and CDR2 SNTAGT. V lost 4 bases and J lost 4; bases outside the gene matches: 8. CDR3 length equals 16 residues.

The rearrangement joins TRBV28 to TRBJ1-1, with D perhaps matching TRBD1 (6 bases). Per germline, CDR1 MDHEN and CDR2 SYDVKM. CDR3 length: 16 residues. Trimming cost V 5 bases and J 2 bases, with 18 bases left between them. The CDR3 sequence: CASSPRAQTGNTEAFF. For the CDR3, the DNA is TGTGCCAGCAGTCCTCGGGCGCAGACAGGAAACACTGAAGCTTTCTTT.

This CDR3 is CASSLGTVNNEQFF. The DNA of the CDR3 is TGCGCCAGCAGCTTGGGGACAGTCAACAATGAGCAGTTCTTC. The chain employs TRBV5-1 and TRBJ2-1, with TRBD1 as a possible D gene (6 bases). Germline CDR1 is SGHRS and CDR2 is YFSETQ. The ends were cut back, 0 bases at V and 5 bases at J, with 9 bases in the middle. The CDR3 runs to 14 residues.

The chain is built from TRBV3-1 (or the pseudogene TRBV3-2) and TRBJ2-3; 8 bases are shared with TRBD1. The germline gives CDR1 LGHDT, CDR2 YNNKEL (reference sequence). The CDR3 consists of 15 residues. V dropped 4 bases and J dropped 0; count of bases not matched to a gene: 3. The CDR3, as DNA: TGTGCCAGCAGCCGCAACAGGGGGAGCACAGATACGCAGTATTTT. This codes for CASSRNRGSTDTQYF.

CDR3 sequence (DNA): TGTGCCAGCAGCGAGACAGGGGGAAATCAGCCCCAGCATTTT. Its translation: CASSETGGNQPQHF. The chain is built from TRBV6-5 and TRBJ1-5, with 9 bases matching TRBD1. The CDR3 covers 14 residues. V lost 6 bases to trimming and J lost 4 bases; unmatched junction nucleotides: 4. Germline V gene data show CDR1 as MNHEY and CDR2 as SVGAGI.

This clone was seen only a few times. The chain carries TRBV5-4 and TRBJ1-2; 10 nucleotides match TRBD1. The ends lost 4 bases at V and 6 bases at J; junction bases unmatched: 3. CDR3 length: 13 amino acids. Germline values: CDR1 SGHNT, CDR2 YYREEE (reference sequence). CDR3 coding DNA: TGTGCCAGCAGCCGGGACAGGGGCCATGGCTACACCTTC. Translated: CASSRDRGHGYTF.

The chain employs TRBV7-6 and TRBJ2-5; TRBD2 agrees at 8 bases. V was clipped by 1 base and J by 4 bases; unmatched bases: 2. Germline CDR1 reads SGHVS; CDR2 reads FNYEAQ. This CDR3 region has 14 residues. CDR3 in amino acids: CASSLVAGGETQYF. As DNA, the CDR3 is TGTGCCAGCAGCTTAGTGGCGGGGGGAGAGACCCAGTACTTC.

The chain has TRBV19 and TRBJ1-2; TRBD1 agrees at 9 bases. The V gene's germline CDR1 is LNHDA and CDR2 SQIVND (reference sequence). CDR3 length: 14 amino acids. V shed 5 bases, J shed 8 bases, and the junction held 9 bases outside the gene matches. The CDR3 region has the DNA TGTGCCAGTAGTGCGGACAGGGGAAATGGCGGCTACACCTTC. Protein sequence: CASSADRGNGGYTF.

V is TRBV7-2 and J is TRBJ1-1; D is unclear. Per germline, CDR1 SGHTA and CDR2 FQGNSA. This CDR3 has 14 amino acids. V was trimmed by 5 bases and J by 6 bases, leaving 16 bases between them. The CDR3 coding sequence is TGTGCCAGCAGCGCCCGGGTCGGGGTCCCTGAAGCTTTCTTT. Translating it yields CASSARVGVPEAFF.

The CDR3 sequence: CASSFTGQGSGYTF. The CDR3 nucleotides read TGTGCCAGCAGTTTTACGGGACAGGGTAGTGGCTACACCTTC. This chain links TRBV25-1 with TRBJ1-2; 9 nucleotides match TRBD1. The CDR3 contains 14 residues. V was pared by 5 bases and J by 7 bases, with 8 bases of the junction left unmatched. Germline CDR1 and CDR2: MGHDK and SYGVNS.

The sample holds many counts of this clone. V gene TRBV28 combines with J gene TRBJ2-2; D might be TRBD1 (5 bases). Trimming took 8 bases from V and 2 from J, leaving 18 bases between them. The CDR3 is 16 amino acids. Germline values: CDR1 MDHEN, CDR2 SYDVKM. The CDR3 coding sequence is TGTGCCAGCGGTTCTCCCTGGGGCAGCAACACCGGGGAGCTGTTTTTT. Translated, it gives CASGSPWGSNTGELFF.

This chain uses TRBV5-6 with TRBJ2-1, with TRBD2 identical over 10 bases. This CDR3 is 16 amino acids long. Germline V gives CDR1 SGHDT, CDR2 YYEEEE. Losses at the gene ends were 1 base for V and 1 base for J; bases not matched to a gene: 2. The CDR3 spells CASSLTLAGSYNEQFF. The CDR3 nucleotides are TGTGCCAGCAGCTTGACACTAGCGGGGTCCTACAATGAGCAGTTCTTC.

The genes are TRBV5-4 and TRBJ2-7, with TRBD1 identical over 9 bases. The CDR3 is made up of 14 amino acids. CDR1 SGHNT and CDR2 YYREEE come from the germline V gene (reference sequence). The J segment lost 4 bases and the V segment lost 2 bases, leaving 4 bases of the junction unmatched. This CDR3 reads CASSFGQGSYEQYF. The CDR3 DNA follows: TGTGCCAGCAGCTTCGGACAGGGGTCATACGAGCAGTACTTC.

The chain couples TRBV5-1 to TRBJ2-7; 7 bases align to TRBD2. The J segment lost 3 bases and the V segment lost 2 bases, leaving 11 bases of the junction unmatched. Germline V gives CDR1 SGHRS, CDR2 YFSETQ. CDR3 size: 16 residues. This CDR3 is CASSFSPGTNYYEQYF. Here the CDR3 DNA reads TGCGCCAGCAGCTTTTCGCCCGGGACTAACTACTACGAGCAGTACTTC.

The chain carries TRBV7-8 and TRBJ2-7; TRBD1 matches 11 bases. Germline-derived CDR1 and CDR2 are SGHVS and FQNEAQ. With 4 bases clipped from V and 1 base from J, the junction kept 6 bases outside the gene matches. CDR3 size: 16 residues. CDR3 in amino acids: CASSYAGTGGSYEQYF. CDR3 DNA sequence: TGTGCCAGCAGCTACGCCGGGACAGGGGGATCCTACGAGCAGTACTTC.

This clone showed up just a few times. The V and J genes are TRBV10-1 and TRBJ2-5; the D gene is possibly TRBD2 (6 bases). Germline V gene lookup returns CDR1 WNHNN and CDR2 SYGVQD (reference sequence). The CDR3 runs to 15 residues. The ends were cut back, 11 bases at V and 4 bases at J, with 23 bases in the middle. The CDR3 reads CAGGLLQVGGETQYF. The CDR3 bases are TGCGCCGGAGGCCTCCTACAGGTGGGAGGAGAGACCCAGTACTTC.

J is TRBJ2-7 and V is TRBV7-2; TRBD1 matches at 7 bases. The CDR3 totals 17 residues. Germline CDR1 and CDR2: SGHTA and FQGNSA. The CDR3 loop is CATSRGDSTFISYEQYF. The CDR3 coding sequence is TGTGCGACGTCCAGAGGGGACAGCACTTTTATATCCTACGAGCAGTACTTC.

The sample holds one count of this clone. V is TRBV7-9 and J is TRBJ2-7; D uncertain. This CDR3 has 13 residues. Trimming took 5 bases from V and 5 from J, leaving 13 bases between them. CDR1 is SEHNR, CDR2 FQNEAQ, per germline (reference sequence). The CDR3 nucleotides read TGTGCCAGCAGCCCACCTTCCCGGGACGAGCAGTACTTC. As protein: CASSPPSRDEQYF. Using reference TRBV7-9 and TRBJ2-7 for the parts outside the CDR3, the full variable domain is DTGVSQNPRHKITKRGQNVTFRCDPISEHNRLYWYRQTLGQGPEFLTYFQNEAQLEKSRLLSDRFSAERPKGSFSTLEIQRTEQGDSAMYLCASSPPSRDEQYFGPGTRLTVT.

The J gene is TRBJ2-7, the V gene TRBV29-1, with D perhaps matching TRBD1 or TRBD2 (6 bases each). Trimming stripped 7 bases from V and 7 bases from J, with 17 bases between. The CDR3 contains 12 residues. Germline V gene sequence: CDR1 SQVTM, CDR2 ANQGSEA. CDR3 nucleotides: TGCAGCGCTCAAGAGGGGGGACGGGAGCAGTACTTC. It yields the protein CSAQEGGREQYF.

The chain uses TRBV5-1 and TRBJ2-7; D may be TRBD1 (6 bases). The CDR3 loop spans 13 amino acids. Germline V gene data show CDR1 as SGHRS and CDR2 as YFSETQ. The V end lost 4 bases, the J end lost 3 bases, and 11 bases lay between the germline ends. The CDR3 here is CASSLDSFYEQYF. CDR3 in DNA: TGCGCCAGCAGCCTGGACAGTTTCTACGAGCAGTACTTC.

The rearrangement links TRBV3-1 (or the pseudogene TRBV3-2) to TRBJ2-7; 8 bases are a match to TRBD2. The ends lost 7 bases at V and 10 bases at J; junction bases unmatched: 9. Germline CDR1 and CDR2: LGHDT and YNNKEL (reference sequence). The CDR3 is 12 amino acids. This chain's CDR3 is CASTSGGRRQYF. CDR3 nucleotide sequence: TGTGCCAGCACAAGCGGGGGCCGACGTCAGTACTTC.

The chain has TRBV11-2 and TRBJ2-7; D not certain. V was cut by 5 bases and J by 0 bases, with 8 bases left in between. Germline values: CDR1 SGHAT, CDR2 FQNNGV. The CDR3 is made up of 13 amino acids. The chain's CDR3 is CASSRDFSYEQYF. The CDR3 bases are TGTGCCAGCAGCCGCGACTTCTCCTACGAGCAGTACTTC.

The rearrangement joins TRBV4-1 to TRBJ1-1, with TRBD1 matching 8 bases. The germline CDR1 and CDR2 sequences are MGHRA and YSYEKL. V lost 4 bases to trimming and J lost 1 base; unmatched junction nucleotides: 8. The CDR3 runs to 16 residues. CDR3 residues: CASSPDRERGNTEAFF. CDR3 sequence (DNA): TGCGCCAGCAGCCCGGACAGGGAAAGGGGGAACACTGAAGCTTTCTTT.

V gene TRBV7-8 combines with J gene TRBJ1-3; 9 bases are shared with TRBD1. The trim removed 4 bases at V and 3 bases at J, leaving 4 bases unmatched. The CDR3 is made up of 15 amino acids. CDR1 and CDR2 (germline): SGHVS, FQNEAQ. CDR3 residues: CASSSRDRVGNTIYF. The CDR3 nucleotides read TGTGCCAGCAGCTCAAGGGACAGGGTTGGAAACACCATATATTTT.

V is TRBV27 and J is TRBJ2-7; a possible D gene is TRBD2 (5 bases). This CDR3 has 16 residues. CDR1 MNHEY and CDR2 SMNVEV come from the germline V gene (reference sequence). V gave up 3 bases and J gave up 3 bases, with 18 bases separating them. The CDR3 bases are TGTGCCAGCAGTTTTTCTTACGGACCCCGGGGCTACGAGCAGTACTTC. As protein: CASSFSYGPRGYEQYF.

The gene calls are TRBV9 and TRBJ2-3, with D perhaps matching TRBD2 (5 bases). Germline lookup yields CDR1 SGDLS and CDR2 YYNGEE. The CDR3 consists of 15 residues. Trimming removed 0 bases at V and 3 bases at J, with 11 bases between. CDR3 DNA: TGTGCCAGCAGCGTAGCCTTATGGACTACAGATACGCAGTATTTT. Protein product: CASSVALWTTDTQYF.

The chain has TRBV4-1 and TRBJ2-7, with D possibly being TRBD1 (5 bases). V was cut by 5 bases and J by 2 bases, with 16 bases left in between. Germline loops: CDR1 MGHRA, CDR2 YSYEKL. This CDR3 comprises 15 residues. The CDR3 nucleotides read TGCGCCAGCAGCTACGCACATGACAGAGCCTACGAGCAGTACTTC. It codes for CASSYAHDRAYEQYF.

The gene calls are TRBV7-9 and TRBJ2-1; no definite D call. Germline assignment: CDR1 SEHNR and CDR2 FQNEAQ (reference sequence). Trimming took off 5 bases at V and 4 bases at J, with 15 bases between the two ends. The CDR3 sequence is 15 residues long. CDR3 sequence (DNA): TGTGCCAGCAGCAAGCTTACAGCCCTATACAATGAGCAGTTCTTC. It yields the protein CASSKLTALYNEQFF.